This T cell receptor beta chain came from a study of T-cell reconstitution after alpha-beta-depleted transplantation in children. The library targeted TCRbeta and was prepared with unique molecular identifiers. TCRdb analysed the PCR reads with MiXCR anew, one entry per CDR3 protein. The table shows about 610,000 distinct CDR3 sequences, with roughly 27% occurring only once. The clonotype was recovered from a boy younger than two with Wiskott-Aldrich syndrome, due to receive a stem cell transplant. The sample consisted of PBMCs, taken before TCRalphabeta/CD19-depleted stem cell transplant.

As DNA, the CDR3 is TGCAGCGTCGGGACAGCGGGCTCGGAGACCCAGTACTTC. Residues: CSVGTAGSETQYF. The rearrangement links TRBV29-1 to TRBJ2-5; D perhaps matches TRBD1 (7 bases). V was shortened by 6 bases and J by 5 bases, with 16 bases between the two germline ends. CDR3 length: 13 amino acids. Germline V CDR1 and CDR2: SQVTM, ANQGSEA.